This record concerns one T cell receptor beta chain sequence. This record comes from a study of preoperative IRX-2 immunotherapy in early breast cancer. Trimming shortened V by 7 bases and J by 4 bases, and 14 bases separated the two germline ends. CDR3 size: 13 residues. Looked up from germline, CDR1 is SQVTM and CDR2 is ANQGSEA. TCRdb's table, derived via immunoSEQ multiplex PCR, lists solely in-frame clones and lacks some. The sample gives approximately 34,000 clones, about 95% of which show up once; 5% to 7% is in the top ten. Treatment defined: preoperative locoregional IRX-2 cytokine immunotherapy. Preoperative locoregional IRX-2 cytokine immunotherapy was tested in the phase Ib source study.

The sample was collected from a patient treated with IRX-2 immunotherapy. The clonotype was recovered from a human donor with breast cancer. The chain employs TRBV29-1 and TRBJ2-1; tentative D call: TRBD1 (5 bases). CDR3 nucleotides: TGCAGCGCCCCCGACAGCTTTTACAATGAGCAGTTCTTC. This sequence encodes CSAPDSFYNEQFF.